Below, one T cell receptor beta chain is given with its context. Its matching antigen is unknown. Sequencing libraries made from TCR beta cDNA carried unique molecular identifiers. MiXCR was run by TCRdb on the PCR reads, yielding one entry per CDR3 protein. The table has approximately 570,000 distinct CDR3 sequences, 44% seen once. V was pared by 0 bases and J by 1 base, with 11 bases between. The CDR3 extends over 16 amino acids. Germline lookup yields CDR1 SGHRS and CDR2 YFSETQ. The data originate from a study of post-analysis software for immune sequencing data. Background on the study: The courses of disease that were included comprised relapsing-remitting, secondary progressive and progressive-relapsing multiple sclerosis.

Overall study results and limits: Those with multiple sclerosis, the patient group, showed significantly lower normalized Chao1 diversity than controls. F measure showed strong co-clustering of same-batch samples. Five TRBV segments, TRBV5-6, TRBV5-1 and TRBV20-1 among them, were found more frequent in patients than controls.

What was sequenced was blood. V is TRBV5-1 and J is TRBJ2-4; unclear D gene. The TCR originated in a girl aged 10-17 years with multiple sclerosis. As DNA, the CDR3 is TGCGCCAGCAGCTTGGAGGTAGTCGGGGCCAAAAACATTCAGTACTTC. It is translated as CASSLEVVGAKNIQYF.